This is a list of T cell receptor beta chains from one sample in a study of T cell repertoires in ileal Crohn's disease. The protocol was immunoSEQ multiplex PCR, while the TCRdb copy is restricted to in-frame clones and leaves out a portion. The repertoire holds some 14,000 clones, with about 85% as singletons. The specimen sequenced was ileal tissue. The receptors stem from an adult with Crohn's disease. CDR3s include the opening cysteine and the closing phenylalanine or tryptophan. D genes are given only for firm matches. Clone size is given for some rows only: seen once, a few or many times, or a class if the clone is expanded.

clone_size	d_call	v_call	j_call	cdr3_aa	cdr3_nt
.	TRBD1	TRBV11-2	TRBJ2-1	CASSRDRANNEQFF	TGTGCCAGCAGCCGCGACAGGGCCAACAATGAGCAGTTCTTC
.	.	TRBV7-6	TRBJ1-2	CASSSYVGGRDGYTF	TGTGCCAGCAGCTCTTACGTTGGGGGGAGGGATGGCTACACCTTC
.	TRBD2	TRBV4-2	TRBJ2-5	CASSPVPSGSLQETQYF	TGTGCCAGCAGCCCAGTCCCTAGCGGGAGCCTCCAAGAGACCCAGTACTTC
few	.	TRBV6-6	TRBJ2-7	CASRTTVSEQYF	TGTGCCAGCAGAACTACGGTCTCCGAGCAGTACTTC
once	.	TRBV4-1	TRBJ1-2	CASSQDRGAGGYTF	TGCGCCAGCAGCCAAGATCGGGGGGCAGGGGGCTACACCTTC
.	.	TRBV19	TRBJ1-2	CASSIDLSSNGYTF	TGTGCCAGTAGTATAGACCTAAGTTCTAACGGCTACACCTTC
.	TRBD2	TRBV6-1	TRBJ2-1	CASSFSGSGEQFF	TGTGCCAGCAGCTTTAGCGGGTCGGGGGAGCAGTTCTTC
.	.	TRBV18	TRBJ1-2	CASSPEQAGTLDGYTF	TGTGCCAGCTCACCCGAGCAGGCGGGGACTTTGGATGGCTACACCTTC
few	.	TRBV10-3	TRBJ1-2	CASERGGSVYGYTF	TGTGCCAGCGAAAGGGGGGGATCGGTCTATGGCTACACCTTC
.	TRBD2	TRBV5-4	TRBJ2-3	CASSLGGGRATDTQYF	TGTGCCAGCAGCTTGGGTGGCGGGAGGGCCACAGATACGCAGTATTTT
.	TRBD1	TRBV6-6	TRBJ1-5	CASRTGLGQPQHF	TGTGCCAGCAGGACAGGGTTGGGTCAGCCCCAGCATTTT
.	.	TRBV7-8	TRBJ1-6	CASSAQQGANSPLHF	TGTGCCAGCAGCGCCCAACAGGGCGCGAATTCACCCCTCCACTTT
.	.	TRBV6-1	TRBJ1-1	CASSEQGRNTEAFF	TGTGCCAGCAGTGAACAGGGAAGGAACACTGAAGCTTTCTTT
.	.	TRBV7-2	TRBJ2-7	CASSLDSAESYEQYF	TGTGCCAGCAGCTTGGACTCTGCGGAATCCTACGAGCAGTACTTC
.	.	TRBV7-8	TRBJ1-5	CASSLGPGQPQHF	TGTGCCAGCAGCTTAGGCCCGGGACAGCCCCAGCATTTT
.	TRBD1	TRBV28	TRBJ2-7	CASSPPGTGSFEQYF	TGTGCCAGCAGTCCCCCCGGGACAGGATCTTTCGAGCAGTACTTC
.	TRBD1	TRBV7-2	TRBJ1-3	CASSPGTVGNTIYF	TGTGCCAGCAGCCCCGGGACAGTTGGAAACACCATATATTTT
.	.	TRBV7-8	TRBJ2-2	CASSLTDTYSGELFF	TGTGCCAGCAGCTTAACCGACACATACTCTGGGGAGCTGTTTTTT
.	.	TRBV10-3	TRBJ2-7	CAISRARDSSGSSYEQYF	TGTGCCATCAGTAGGGCGCGAGACTCGTCGGGGAGCTCCTACGAGCAGTACTTC
.	.	TRBV20-1	TRBJ2-3	CSARGPDTQYF	TGCAGTGCTAGAGGGCCAGATACGCAGTATTTT
.	.	TRBV11-3	TRBJ2-1	CASSLGPLQSNEQFF	TGTGCCAGCAGCTTAGGCCCCTTACAGAGCAATGAGCAGTTCTTC
.	.	TRBV10-3	TRBJ1-2	CAISQLSGYTF	TGTGCCATCAGTCAGTTATCGGGCTACACCTTC
.	.	TRBV30	TRBJ2-3	CAWSVPGRDTQYF	TGTGCCTGGAGTGTACCTGGGAGAGATACGCAGTATTTT
.	TRBD1	TRBV2	TRBJ2-1	CASRGGMSSYNEQFF	TGTGCCAGCAGAGGGGGCATGTCCTCCTACAATGAGCAGTTCTTC
.	TRBD2	TRBV6-1	TRBJ2-5	CASSESGGRGLRETQYF	TGTGCCAGCAGTGAATCGGGGGGGCGGGGGCTTAGAGAGACCCAGTACTTC
.	.	TRBV5-1	TRBJ1-5	CTPGNQPQHF	TGCACCCCGGGCAATCAGCCCCAGCATTTT
.	.	TRBV12-5	TRBJ2-7	CASGSSRFFRYEQYF	TGTGCTAGTGGTTCCTCTAGGTTCTTTAGGTACGAGCAGTACTTC
once	TRBD2	TRBV4-1	TRBJ2-5	CASSQNGTTQETQYF	TGCGCCAGCAGCCAGAACGGGACTACCCAAGAGACCCAGTACTTC
once	.	TRBV6-1	TRBJ2-7	CASSPRGEQYF	TGTGCCAGCAGTCCCAGGGGCGAGCAGTACTTC
once	.	TRBV9	TRBJ1-2	CASSVGGTDTYGYTF	TGTGCCAGCAGCGTAGGCGGGACCGACACCTATGGCTACACCTTC
.	.	TRBV6-1	TRBJ2-7	CASSYYEQYF	TGTGCCAGCAGTTACTACGAGCAGTACTTC
.	.	TRBV6-5	TRBJ2-7	CASRGLYEQYF	TGTGCCAGCAGGGGGCTCTACGAGCAGTACTTC
.	TRBD1	TRBV7-3	TRBJ1-2	CASSLGGQGLSGYTF	TGTGCCAGCAGCCTAGGGGGACAGGGATTGAGTGGCTACACCTTC
.	.	TRBV19	TRBJ1-1	CASSNPQTGTGYTEAFF	TGTGCCAGTAGTAACCCACAGACAGGTACAGGATACACTGAAGCTTTCTTT
once	.	TRBV7-2	TRBJ2-5	CASSFLDSGKETQYF	TGTGCCAGCAGCTTTCTGGACAGTGGGAAAGAGACCCAGTACTTC
.	TRBD2	TRBV28	TRBJ2-1	CASSFGWGRGGVDEQFF	TGTGCCAGCAGTTTCGGCTGGGGGCGGGGGGGCGTCGATGAGCAGTTCTTC
.	TRBD1	TRBV7-9	TRBJ1-2	CASSLGAGGNYGYTF	TGTGCCAGCAGCTTAGGGGCAGGGGGCAACTATGGCTACACCTTC
.	TRBD1	TRBV2	TRBJ2-1	CASSGGQGFYNEQFF	TGTGCCAGCAGTGGCGGACAGGGATTCTACAATGAGCAGTTCTTC
.	.	TRBV27	TRBJ1-5	CASSPTTGLSNQPQHF	TGTGCCAGCAGTCCCACAACAGGGCTTAGCAATCAGCCCCAGCATTTT
.	TRBD1	TRBV14	TRBJ1-1	CASSHHSGTGGRTEAFF	TGTGCCAGCAGCCATCATTCCGGGACAGGGGGTCGGACTGAAGCTTTCTTT
.	.	TRBV7-2	TRBJ2-7	CASSRGGSSYEQYF	TGTGCCAGCAGCAGGGGGGGCTCCTCCTACGAGCAGTACTTC
.	.	TRBV19	TRBJ2-5	CASSQILGGTQYF	TGTGCCAGTAGCCAAATTCTCGGAGGGACCCAGTACTTC
.	TRBD2	TRBV9	TRBJ2-3	CASSVATSGGTTDTQYF	TGTGCCAGCAGCGTAGCAACTAGCGGGGGGACCACAGATACGCAGTATTTT
.	TRBD2	TRBV5-4	TRBJ2-1	CASSSKTSGTYNEQFF	TGTGCCAGCAGCTCGAAGACTAGCGGTACCTACAATGAGCAGTTCTTC
.	.	TRBV5-1	TRBJ2-1	CASSLEAGRSEQFF	TGCGCCAGCAGCTTGGAGGCAGGGCGGAGTGAGCAGTTCTTC
once	.	TRBV7-2	TRBJ2-3	CASSLVGLDTQYF	TGTGCCAGCAGCTTAGTGGGGCTAGATACGCAGTATTTT
.	.	TRBV6-1	TRBJ1-3	CASSAGTSFTRGNTIYF	TGTGCCAGCAGTGCCGGGACATCCTTTACCCGGGGAAACACCATATATTTT
.	.	TRBV27	TRBJ2-7	CASSLSSGGQSYEQYF	TGTGCCAGCAGTTTATCATCCGGGGGGCAGTCCTACGAGCAGTACTTC
once	TRBD1	TRBV7-2	TRBJ1-6	CASSLGSQGTGGRSPLHF	TGTGCCAGCAGCTTAGGGAGTCAGGGGACAGGGGGTCGTTCACCCCTCCACTTT
.	TRBD1	TRBV13	TRBJ1-1	CASSFVDRWAFF	TGTGCCAGCAGCTTTGTGGACAGGTGGGCTTTCTTT
.	.	TRBV1	TRBJ1-2	CTSSQGGRGPHLYGYTF	TGCACCAGCAGCCAAGGGGGCAGGGGGCCCCATCTGTATGGCTACACCTTC
.	TRBD1	TRBV15	TRBJ1-1	CATSGDSNTEAFF	TGTGCCACCAGCGGGGACAGTAACACTGAAGCTTTCTTT
.	.	TRBV28	TRBJ2-7	CASSLYRDYEQYF	TGTGCCAGCAGTTTATACAGGGACTACGAGCAGTACTTC
.	TRBD2	TRBV13	TRBJ2-7	CASSPPGLAQYEQYF	TGTGCCAGCAGCCCTCCGGGACTAGCACAGTACGAGCAGTACTTC
.	TRBD1	TRBV29-1	TRBJ1-1	CSVVIGQGGNTEAFF	TGCAGCGTCGTAATAGGACAGGGTGGGAACACTGAAGCTTTCTTT
.	TRBD2	TRBV7-6	TRBJ2-3	CASSPGLAGEVSTDTQYF	TGTGCCAGCAGCCCTGGACTAGCGGGAGAGGTCAGCACAGATACGCAGTATTTT
.	TRBD2	TRBV9	TRBJ2-5	CASSPALAGLKETQYF	TGTGCCAGCAGCCCAGCCCTAGCGGGCCTAAAGGAGACCCAGTACTTC